A selection of T cell receptor beta chains follows, all from one sample in a study of blood T cell repertoires in COVID-19. Method: immunoSEQ multiplex PCR; TCRdb's copy keeps in-frame clones and lacks some. The repertoire includes 300,000 to 400,000 clones, 87% of them detected once, and roughly 1% sits in the top ten. The sample taken for sequencing was PBMCs or T cells enriched from blood (not recorded which). The receptors come from a woman in her 30s who had recovered from COVID-19. Both conserved end residues are part of each CDR3. D genes are given only for firm matches. Part of the rows lack a size; the others show once, few, many or a class for expanded clones.

>TRBJ2-3|TRBV11-2|once|TRBD2
TGTGCCAGTGGAGCTAGCGGGGTAGGGACAGATACGCAGTATTTT
CASGASGVGTDTQYF
>TRBJ1-3|TRBV19|NA|NA
TGTGCCAGTACCCTGGCAGTGTACGGAAACACCATATATTTT
CASTLAVYGNTIYF
>TRBJ1-1|TRBV3-1/TRBV3-2|NA|NA
TGTGCCAGCAGCCAAGGGACAAAAACCTATGGACCTGAAGCTTTCTTT
CASSQGTKTYGPEAFF
>TRBJ1-2|TRBV7-2|NA|TRBD1
TGTGCCAGCAGCTCCCGACAGGGGAGTGGCTACACCTTC
CASSSRQGSGYTF
>TRBJ1-2|TRBV28|NA|TRBD1
TGTGCCAGCAGTTTACAACAGGGGGACTACACCTTC
CASSLQQGDYTF
>TRBJ1-2|TRBV5-4|NA|TRBD1
TGTGCCAGCAGCCAGACAGGGGAATACGGCTACACCTTC
CASSQTGEYGYTF
>TRBJ1-1|TRBV5-1|NA|NA
TGCGCCAGCAGGAGCCAGACAGGGAACACTGAAGCTTTCTTT
CASRSQTGNTEAFF
>TRBJ1-2|TRBV19|few|NA
TGTGCCAGTAGTACCCCTCCCGCGTCAACTTGGGGCTACACCTTC
CASSTPPASTWGYTF
>TRBJ2-2|TRBV5-1|NA|NA
TGCGCCAGCAGCAGGGGTGAACAAGACGGGGAGCTGTTTTTT
CASSRGEQDGELFF
>TRBJ2-5|TRBV14|NA|NA
TGTGCCAGCAGCCACAGCGGCAGGGGCCAACAAGAGACCCAGTACTTC
CASSHSGRGQQETQYF
>TRBJ2-2|TRBV18|NA|TRBD1
TGTGCCAGCTCATCACGGGACAGGTTCGACGGGGAGCTGTTTTTT
CASSSRDRFDGELFF
>TRBJ1-3|TRBV7-9|NA|TRBD1
TGTGCCAGCAGCTTAGGGGACAGGACCTACTCTGGAAACACCATATATTTT
CASSLGDRTYSGNTIYF
>TRBJ1-2|TRBV7-9|NA|NA
TGTGCCAGCAGCTTCACCGCTGTGGCCTATGGCTACACCTTC
CASSFTAVAYGYTF
>TRBJ1-6|TRBV19|NA|TRBD1
TGTGCCAGTAGTCAAAATACAGGGGCGGATTCACCCCTCCACTTT
CASSQNTGADSPLHF
>TRBJ1-1|TRBV5-8|NA|TRBD1
TGTGCCAGCAGCCCTCAACAGGGGCGGAACACTGAAGCTTTCTTT
CASSPQQGRNTEAFF